The 18 T cell receptor beta chains presented below share a single source sample, sequenced in a study of blood T cells in healthy people across ages. A second PCR, run for 7 to 11 cycles, used a sample-barcoded 5' primer plus a J-beta primer mix. Using its own MiXCR run on the 5' RACE reads, TCRdb lists one record per CDR3 protein. The sample carries 500,000 to 700,000 distinct CDR3 sequences, under 30% recorded once. Sequencing was performed on blood. The receptors here all came from a woman over 75 in good health.

Worth noting for this clonotype: At one boundary the junction diverges from the germline segment, which might be a read error. The chain employs TRBV5-1 and TRBJ1-1, with D possibly being TRBD1 (6 bases). The CDR3 runs to 15 residues. Looked up from germline, CDR1 is SGHRS and CDR2 is YFSETQ. CDR3 nucleotide sequence: TGCGCCAGCAGCTTGTGGCCCACCGGGGACACTGAACCTTTCTTT. It translates to CASSLWPTGDTEPFF.

To note about this clonotype: The germline gene is not matched at one end of the junction; a read error may be the cause. The chain combines TRBV12-3 or TRBV12-4 with TRBJ2-2, with D perhaps matching TRBD2 (6 bases). CDR3 size: 16 residues. The CDR3 sequence: CASSPDWTMGTGGLFF. CDR3 bases: TGTGCCAGCAGTCCGGATTGGACTATGGGCACCGGGGGGCTGTTTTTT.

The V and J genes are TRBV12-3 or TRBV12-4 and TRBJ2-1; D might be TRBD1 (9 bases). Deletions cut 5 bases from V and 10 bases from J, with 24 bases between. The CDR3 length is 16 residues. The CDR3 reads CASSLPGGGQGDEQFF. CDR3 nucleotide sequence: TGTGCCAGCAGTCTCCCCGGGGGGGGACAGGGTGACGAGCAGTTCTTC.

The chain uses TRBV27 and TRBJ2-1; the match to TRBD1 covers 9 bases. Germline CDR1 is MNHEY and CDR2 is SMNVEV (reference sequence). This CDR3 region has 15 residues. Trimming cost V 5 bases and J 8 bases; bases outside gene matches: 10. The CDR3 region is CASSAADTGGHEQFF. CDR3 coding DNA: TGTGCCAGCAGTGCCGCGGATACAGGGGGCCATGAGCAGTTCTTC.

V usage is TRBV9 and J usage is TRBJ1-5; 8 nucleotides align to TRBD1. The CDR3 consists of 15 residues. Per germline, CDR1 SGDLS and CDR2 YYNGEE. Unmatched junction bases numbered 9, after V lost 4 bases and J lost 6 bases. The CDR3 bases are TGTGCCAGCAGCTTTGGACAGGGCCCGGGTCAGCCCCAGCATTTT. Translation gives CASSFGQGPGQPQHF.

This clonotype was seen once. This sequence may be a read error, since a much larger clone differs from it by one base. This chain uses TRBV6-2 or TRBV6-3 with TRBJ2-2; 11 bases line up with TRBD1. Germline CDR1 and CDR2: MNHEY and SVGEGT. V lost 1 base to trimming and J lost 4 bases; unmatched junction nucleotides: 5. This CDR3 is 17 amino acids long. The CDR3 spells CASSYWTGGVSTGELFF. CDR3 nucleotide sequence: TGTGCCAGCAGTTACTGGACAGGGGGCGTCAGCACCGGGGAGCTGTTTTTT.

The CDR3 region has the DNA TGTGCCACCAGTGAACGACAGGGCCAGGGAACTGAAGCTTTCTTT. Protein product: CATSERQGQGTEAFF. The genes are TRBV24-1 and TRBJ1-1; 7 nucleotides match TRBD1. Germline V gene data show CDR1 as KGHDR and CDR2 as SFDVKD. This CDR3 comprises 15 residues. The junction had 9 bases not matched to a gene; V was cut back by 4 bases and J by 5 bases.

The chain uses TRBV5-4 and TRBJ2-1; D possibly corresponds to TRBD2 (6 bases). Per the germline V gene, CDR1 is SGHNT and CDR2 is YYREEE (reference sequence). The ends were cut back, 1 base at V and 9 bases at J, with 14 bases in the middle. The CDR3 contains 14 residues. The CDR3 region is CASSLRRGATEQFF. The CDR3 DNA reads TGTGCCAGCAGCTTGAGGCGGGGAGCAACTGAGCAGTTCTTC.

The chain couples TRBV20-1 to TRBJ2-1; 10 nucleotides align to TRBD2. CDR1 is DFQATT, CDR2 SNEGSKA, per germline (reference sequence). The CDR3 runs 16 residues. J gave up 3 bases and V 5 bases, and 10 bases lay outside the gene matches. The CDR3 coding sequence is TGCAGTGCTCCCCAGCGGGGGGGCCAGGACTACAATGAGCAGTTCTTC. This encodes CSAPQRGGQDYNEQFF.

This clonotype has a count of ten or more. The chain joins TRBV20-1 to TRBJ2-3, with TRBD2 identical over 14 bases. Germline V gene data show CDR1 as DFQATT and CDR2 as SNEGSKA (reference sequence). Germline trimming cut 3 bases from V and 8 bases from J; bases unmatched to any gene: 10. The CDR3 is 16 residues long. The CDR3: CSASPGLAGGGGTQYF. The CDR3 DNA is TGCAGTGCTAGTCCAGGACTAGCGGGGGGCGGGGGTACGCAGTATTTT.

This clonotype was detected a few times. A much larger clone sits a single nucleotide away, making a read error possible. The chain combines TRBV5-1 with TRBJ2-1, with D perhaps matching TRBD2 (7 bases). CDR1 is SGHRS, CDR2 YFSETQ, per germline. This CDR3 contains 14 residues. V shed 3 bases and J shed 8 bases, with 15 bases lying between them. In nucleotides, the CDR3 is TGCGCCAGCAGCTGGGCCGGGGGGCTCGATGAGCAGTTCTTC. Residues: CASSWAGGLDEQFF. Variable domain in full (rest from reference TRBV5-1 and TRBJ2-1): KAGVTQTPRYLIKTRGQQVTLSCSPISGHRSVSWYQQTPGQGLQFLFEYFSETQRNKGNFPGRFSGRQFSNSRSEMNVSTLELGDSALYLCASSWAGGLDEQFFGPGTRLTVL.

With respect to this clonotype: Compared with germline, one end of the junction differs, possibly owing to a read error. The J gene is TRBJ2-7, the V gene TRBV7-3; 7 bases agree with TRBD2. CDR3 length equals 14 residues. The V gene's germline CDR1 is SGHTA and CDR2 FQGTGA. The CDR3 reads CANSRGGGPCEQYF. The CDR3 bases are TGTGCCAACAGCCGCGGGGGAGGGCCCTGCGAGCAGTACTTC.

This clonotype was counted at least ten times. This rearrangement joins TRBV12-3 or TRBV12-4 to TRBJ2-6; D ambiguous. Trimming shortened V by 5 bases and J by 2 bases, and 13 bases separated the two germline ends. The CDR3 loop spans 16 amino acids. Here the CDR3 reads CASSPELWPGANVLTF. As DNA, the CDR3 is TGTGCCAGCAGTCCGGAGCTCTGGCCTGGGGCCAACGTCCTGACTTTC.

This sequence joins TRBV5-1 and TRBJ2-5, with D possibly TRBD2 on 6 matching bases. This CDR3 spans 16 amino acids. In germline, CDR1 is SGHRS, CDR2 YFSETQ. V was cut by 2 bases and J by 11 bases, with 25 bases left in between. In DNA, the CDR3 is TGCGCCAGCAGCTTTATACCGGGACTGAGCCGAAATGAGCAGTACTTC. Its protein is CASSFIPGLSRNEQYF.

In regard to this clonotype: One base away lies a much larger clone, so this may be a sequencing read error. The chain joins TRBV20-1 to TRBJ2-5; unclear D gene. CDR3 size: 11 residues. V was pared by 3 bases and J by 11 bases, with 13 bases between. CDR1 DFQATT and CDR2 SNEGSKA come from the germline V gene (reference sequence). Here the CDR3 reads CSASSYNEQYF. CDR3 bases: TGCAGTGCTAGCAGTTACAATGAGCAGTACTTC.

With respect to this clonotype: This may come from a read error, since a much larger clone is one base off. This chain joins TRBV10-3 and TRBJ1-2; TRBD1 aligns across 7 bases. The CDR3 sequence is 13 residues long. The germline V gene encodes CDR1 ENHRY and CDR2 SYGVKD. CDR3 region: CTITDRSNYGYTF. For the CDR3, the DNA is TGTACCATCACGGACAGGAGTAACTATGGCTACACCTTC.

In its sample, this clonotype was seen a few times. The chain carries TRBV7-2 and TRBJ1-6, with TRBD1 matching over 10 bases. Germline V lookup: CDR1 SGHTA, CDR2 FQGNSA. The CDR3 spans 18 residues. V was clipped by 5 bases and J by 6 bases; unmatched bases: 13. CDR3 nucleotide sequence: TGTGCCAGCAGCCTAGGACAGGGGGTTGGTCGGACTAATTCACCCCTCCACTTT. Translating gives CASSLGQGVGRTNSPLHF.

This clonotype appeared many times. The rearrangement links TRBV20-1 to TRBJ1-2; D might be TRBD1 (5 bases). The CDR3 loop spans 11 amino acids. Trimming cost V 5 bases and J 6 bases, with 10 bases left between them. Germline V gene sequence: CDR1 DFQATT, CDR2 SNEGSKA (reference sequence). Here the CDR3 DNA reads TGCAGTGCTCCCGGGACGGATGGCTACACCTTC. This translates into CSAPGTDGYTF.